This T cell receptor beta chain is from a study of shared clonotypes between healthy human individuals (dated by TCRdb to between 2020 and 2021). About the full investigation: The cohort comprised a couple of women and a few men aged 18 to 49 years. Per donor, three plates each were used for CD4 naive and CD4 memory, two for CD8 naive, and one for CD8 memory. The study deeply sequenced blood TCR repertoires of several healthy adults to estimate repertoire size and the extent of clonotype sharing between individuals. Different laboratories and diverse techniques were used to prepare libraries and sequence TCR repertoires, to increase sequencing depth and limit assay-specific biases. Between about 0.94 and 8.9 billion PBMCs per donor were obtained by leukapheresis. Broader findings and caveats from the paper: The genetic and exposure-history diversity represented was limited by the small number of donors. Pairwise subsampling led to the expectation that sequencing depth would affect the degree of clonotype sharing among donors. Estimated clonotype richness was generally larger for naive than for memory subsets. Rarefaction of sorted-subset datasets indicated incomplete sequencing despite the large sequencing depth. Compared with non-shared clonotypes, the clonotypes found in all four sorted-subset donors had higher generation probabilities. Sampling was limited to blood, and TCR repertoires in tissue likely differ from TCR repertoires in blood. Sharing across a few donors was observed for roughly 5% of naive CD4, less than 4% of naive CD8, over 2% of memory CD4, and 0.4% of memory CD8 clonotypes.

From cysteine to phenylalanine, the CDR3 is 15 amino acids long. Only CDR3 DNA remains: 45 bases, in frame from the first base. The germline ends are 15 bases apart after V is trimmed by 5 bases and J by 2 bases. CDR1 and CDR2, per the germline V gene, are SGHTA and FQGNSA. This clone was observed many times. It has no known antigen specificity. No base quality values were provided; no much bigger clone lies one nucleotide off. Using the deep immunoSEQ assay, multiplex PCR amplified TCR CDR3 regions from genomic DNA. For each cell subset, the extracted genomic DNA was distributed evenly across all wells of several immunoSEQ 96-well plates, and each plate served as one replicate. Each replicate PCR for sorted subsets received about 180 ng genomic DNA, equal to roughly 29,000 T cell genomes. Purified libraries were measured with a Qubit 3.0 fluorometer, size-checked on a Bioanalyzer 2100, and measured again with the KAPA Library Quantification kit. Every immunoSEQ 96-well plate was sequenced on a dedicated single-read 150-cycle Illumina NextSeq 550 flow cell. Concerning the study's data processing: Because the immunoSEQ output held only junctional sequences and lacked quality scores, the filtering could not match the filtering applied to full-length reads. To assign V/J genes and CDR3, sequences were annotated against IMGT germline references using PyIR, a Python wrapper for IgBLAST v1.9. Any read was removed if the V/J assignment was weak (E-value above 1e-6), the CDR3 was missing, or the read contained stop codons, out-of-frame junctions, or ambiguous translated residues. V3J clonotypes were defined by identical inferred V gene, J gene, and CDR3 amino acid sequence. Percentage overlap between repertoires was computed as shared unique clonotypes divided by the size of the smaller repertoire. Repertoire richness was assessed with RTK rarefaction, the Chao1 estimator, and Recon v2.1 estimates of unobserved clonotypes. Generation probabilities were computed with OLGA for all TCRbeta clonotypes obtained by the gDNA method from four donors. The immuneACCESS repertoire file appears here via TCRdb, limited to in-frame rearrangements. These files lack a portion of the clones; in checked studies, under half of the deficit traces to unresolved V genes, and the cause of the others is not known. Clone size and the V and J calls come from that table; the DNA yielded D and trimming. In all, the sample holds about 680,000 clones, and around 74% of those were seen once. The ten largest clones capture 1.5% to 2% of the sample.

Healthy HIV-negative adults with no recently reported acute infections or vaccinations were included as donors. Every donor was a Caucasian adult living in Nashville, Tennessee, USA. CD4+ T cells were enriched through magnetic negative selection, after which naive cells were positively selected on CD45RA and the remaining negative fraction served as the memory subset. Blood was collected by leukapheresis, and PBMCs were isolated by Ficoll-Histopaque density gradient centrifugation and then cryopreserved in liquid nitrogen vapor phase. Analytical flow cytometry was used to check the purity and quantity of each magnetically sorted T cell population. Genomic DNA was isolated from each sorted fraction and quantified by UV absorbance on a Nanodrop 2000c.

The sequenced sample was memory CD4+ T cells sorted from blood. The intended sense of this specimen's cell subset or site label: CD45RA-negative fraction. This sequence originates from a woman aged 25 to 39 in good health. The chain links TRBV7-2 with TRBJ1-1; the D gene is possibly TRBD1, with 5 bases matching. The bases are TGTGCCAGCAGCGACACCAGGGCTTCTAACACTGAAGCTTTCTTT. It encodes CASSDTRASNTEAFF.